This T cell receptor beta chain is drawn from a study of T cell changes during pregnancy in multiple sclerosis. The method was immunoSEQ multiplex PCR; TCRdb's version includes in-frame clones alone and lacks a portion of them. The sample gives 39,000 or so clones, approximately 94% of which show up once; 8.1% is in the top ten. Deletions cut 7 bases from V and 1 base from J, with 19 bases between. The CDR3 sequence is 16 residues long. Germline V gene data show CDR1 as MDHEN and CDR2 as SYDVKM. The sequencing here drew on CD8+ T cells from peripheral blood mononuclear cells, taken in the third trimester of pregnancy. The source is a female donor with multiple sclerosis, enrolled in a pregnancy study. This rearrangement joins TRBV28 to TRBJ2-5; D might be TRBD1 (6 bases). As DNA, the CDR3 is TGTGCCAGCACCTCCCCCCTCGGGACATTCCAAGAGACCCAGTACTTC. Translating gives CASTSPLGTFQETQYF.